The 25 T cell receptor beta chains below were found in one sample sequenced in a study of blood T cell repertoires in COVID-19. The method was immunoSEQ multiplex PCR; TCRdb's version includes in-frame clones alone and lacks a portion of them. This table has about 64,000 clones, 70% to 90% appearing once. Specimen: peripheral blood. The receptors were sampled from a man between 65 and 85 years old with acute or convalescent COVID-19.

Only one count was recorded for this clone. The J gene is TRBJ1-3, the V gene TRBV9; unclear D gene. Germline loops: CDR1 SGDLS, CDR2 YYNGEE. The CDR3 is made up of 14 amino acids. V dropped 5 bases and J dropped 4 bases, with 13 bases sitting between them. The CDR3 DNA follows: TGTGCCAGCAGGGGCTACGGTACAGGAAACACCATATATTTT. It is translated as CASRGYGTGNTIYF. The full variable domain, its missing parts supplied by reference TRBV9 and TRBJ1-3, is DSGVTQTPKHLITATGQRVTLRCSPRSGDLSVYWYQQSLDQGLQFLIQYYNGEERAKGNILERFSAQQFPDLHSELNLSSLELGDSALYFCASRGYGTGNTIYFGEGSWLTVV.

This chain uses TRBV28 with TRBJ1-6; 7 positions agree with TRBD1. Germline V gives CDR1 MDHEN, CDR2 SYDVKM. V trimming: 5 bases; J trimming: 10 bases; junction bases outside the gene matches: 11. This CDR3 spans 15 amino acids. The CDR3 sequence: CASSDSKGARSPLHF. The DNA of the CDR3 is TGTGCCAGCAGTGATTCAAAGGGGGCCCGATCACCCCTCCACTTT.

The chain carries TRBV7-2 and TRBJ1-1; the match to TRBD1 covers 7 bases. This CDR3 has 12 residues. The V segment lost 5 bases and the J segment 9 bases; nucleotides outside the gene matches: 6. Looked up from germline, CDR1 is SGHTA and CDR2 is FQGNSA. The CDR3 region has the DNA TGTGCCAGCAGCCTTGCAGGGGGACAAGCTTTCTTT. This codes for CASSLAGGQAFF.

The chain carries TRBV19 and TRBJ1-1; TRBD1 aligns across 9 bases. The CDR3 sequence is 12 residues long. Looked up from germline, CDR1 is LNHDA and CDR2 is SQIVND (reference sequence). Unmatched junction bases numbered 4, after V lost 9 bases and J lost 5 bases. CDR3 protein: CASDRGETEAFF. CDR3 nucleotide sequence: TGTGCCAGCGACAGGGGGGAAACTGAAGCTTTCTTT.

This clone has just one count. The CDR3 spells CASSPDNGGNTIYF. In DNA, the CDR3 is TGTGCCAGCTCACCAGACAACGGAGGAAACACCATATATTTT. The chain employs TRBV18 and TRBJ1-3; unclear D gene. The CDR3 is made up of 14 amino acids. Trimming removed 2 bases at V and 4 bases at J, with 9 bases between. From germline, CDR1 is KGHSH and CDR2 LQKENI.

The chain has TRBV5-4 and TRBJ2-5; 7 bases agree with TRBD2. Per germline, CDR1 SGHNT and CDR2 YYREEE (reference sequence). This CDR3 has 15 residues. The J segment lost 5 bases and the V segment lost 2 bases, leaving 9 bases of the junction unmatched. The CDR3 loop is CASSFPAGSDETQYF. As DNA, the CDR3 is TGTGCCAGCAGCTTCCCAGCGGGGTCGGATGAGACCCAGTACTTC. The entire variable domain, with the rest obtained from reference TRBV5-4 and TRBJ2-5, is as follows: ETGVTQSPTHLIKTRGQQVTLRCSSQSGHNTVSWYQQALGQGPQFIFQYYREEENGRGNFPPRFSGLQFPNYSSELNVNALELDDSALYLCASSFPAGSDETQYFGPGTRLLVL.

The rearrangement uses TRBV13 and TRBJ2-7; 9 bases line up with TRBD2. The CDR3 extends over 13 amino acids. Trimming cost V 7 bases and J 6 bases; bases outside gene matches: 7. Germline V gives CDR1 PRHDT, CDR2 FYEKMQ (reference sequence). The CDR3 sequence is CASTLASGVEQYF. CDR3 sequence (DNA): TGTGCCAGCACCCTTGCTAGCGGGGTCGAGCAGTACTTC.

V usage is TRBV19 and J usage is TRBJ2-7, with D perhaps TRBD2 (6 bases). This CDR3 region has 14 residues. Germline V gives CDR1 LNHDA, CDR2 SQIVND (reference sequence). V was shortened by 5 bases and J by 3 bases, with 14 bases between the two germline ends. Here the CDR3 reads CASSASGTLYEQYF. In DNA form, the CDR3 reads TGTGCCAGTAGTGCCTCCGGGACTCTCTACGAGCAGTACTTC.

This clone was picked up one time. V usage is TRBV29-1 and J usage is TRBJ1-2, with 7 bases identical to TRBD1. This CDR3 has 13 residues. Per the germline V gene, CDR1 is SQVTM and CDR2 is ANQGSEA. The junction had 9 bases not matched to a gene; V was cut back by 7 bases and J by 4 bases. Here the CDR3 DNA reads TGCAGCGCCCTGACAGGGTCCGCCTATGGCTACACCTTC. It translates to CSALTGSAYGYTF.

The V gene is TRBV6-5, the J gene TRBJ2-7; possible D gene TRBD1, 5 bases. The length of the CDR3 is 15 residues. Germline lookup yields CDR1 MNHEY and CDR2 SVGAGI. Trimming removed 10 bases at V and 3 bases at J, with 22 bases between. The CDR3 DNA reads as TGTGCCACCTTTTCCCCCACAGGAGACTTCTACGAGCAGTACTTC. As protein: CATFSPTGDFYEQYF.

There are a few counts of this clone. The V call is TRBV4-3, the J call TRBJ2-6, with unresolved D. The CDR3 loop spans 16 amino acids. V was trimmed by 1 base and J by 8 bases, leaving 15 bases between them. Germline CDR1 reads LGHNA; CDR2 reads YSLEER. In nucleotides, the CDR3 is TGCGCCAGCAGCCAAGCCAGTAGCTGGAGAACCAACGTCCTGACTTTC. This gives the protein CASSQASSWRTNVLTF.

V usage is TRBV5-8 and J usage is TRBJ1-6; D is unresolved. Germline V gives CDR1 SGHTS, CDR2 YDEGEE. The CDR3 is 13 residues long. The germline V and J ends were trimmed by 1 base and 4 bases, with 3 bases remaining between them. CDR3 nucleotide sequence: TGTGCCAGCAGCTTGCAGTATAATTCACCCCTCCACTTT. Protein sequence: CASSLQYNSPLHF.

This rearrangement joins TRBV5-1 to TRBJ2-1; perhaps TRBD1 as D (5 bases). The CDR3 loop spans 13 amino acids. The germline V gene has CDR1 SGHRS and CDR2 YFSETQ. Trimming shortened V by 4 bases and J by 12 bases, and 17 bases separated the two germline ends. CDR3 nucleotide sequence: TGCGCCAGCAGCGGAAAACCAGGGCTCGGGCAGTTCTTC. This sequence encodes CASSGKPGLGQFF.

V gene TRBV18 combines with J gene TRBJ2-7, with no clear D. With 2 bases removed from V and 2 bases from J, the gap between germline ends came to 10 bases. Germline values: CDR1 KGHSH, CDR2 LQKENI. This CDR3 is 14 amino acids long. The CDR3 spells CASSPVRQTYEQYF. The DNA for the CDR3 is TGTGCCAGCTCACCAGTGCGGCAGACCTACGAGCAGTACTTC. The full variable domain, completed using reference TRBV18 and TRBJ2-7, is NAGVMQNPRHLVRRRGQEARLRCSPMKGHSHVYWYRQLPEEGLKFMVYLQKENIIDESGMPKERFSAEFPKEGPSILRIQQVVRGDSAAYFCASSPVRQTYEQYFGPGTRLTVT.

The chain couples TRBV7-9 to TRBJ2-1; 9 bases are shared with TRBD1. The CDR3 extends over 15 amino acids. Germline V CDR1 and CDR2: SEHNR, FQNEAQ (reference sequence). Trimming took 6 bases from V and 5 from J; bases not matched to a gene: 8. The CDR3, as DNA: TGTGCCAGCAGTTCGGACAGGGGAGTCCACAATGAGCAGTTCTTC. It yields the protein CASSSDRGVHNEQFF.

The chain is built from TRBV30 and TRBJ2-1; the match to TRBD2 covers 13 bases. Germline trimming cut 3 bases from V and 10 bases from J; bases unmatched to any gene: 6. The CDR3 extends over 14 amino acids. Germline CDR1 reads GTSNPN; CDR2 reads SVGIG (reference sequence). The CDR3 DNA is TGTGCCTGGAGGCCCGGGACTAGCGGGGCCGAGCAGTTCTTC. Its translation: CAWRPGTSGAEQFF.

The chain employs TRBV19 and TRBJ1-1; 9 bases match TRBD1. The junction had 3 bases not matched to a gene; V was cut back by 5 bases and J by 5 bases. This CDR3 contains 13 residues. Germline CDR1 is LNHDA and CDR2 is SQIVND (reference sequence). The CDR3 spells CASSEDRGTEAFF. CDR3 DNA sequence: TGTGCCAGTAGTGAGGACAGGGGAACTGAAGCTTTCTTT.

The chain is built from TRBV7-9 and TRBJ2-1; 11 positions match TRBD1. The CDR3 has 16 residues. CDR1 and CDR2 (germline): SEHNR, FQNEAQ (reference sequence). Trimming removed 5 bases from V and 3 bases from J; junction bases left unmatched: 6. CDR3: CASSPGDRGNYNEQFF. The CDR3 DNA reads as TGTGCCAGCAGCCCAGGGGACAGGGGGAACTACAATGAGCAGTTCTTC.

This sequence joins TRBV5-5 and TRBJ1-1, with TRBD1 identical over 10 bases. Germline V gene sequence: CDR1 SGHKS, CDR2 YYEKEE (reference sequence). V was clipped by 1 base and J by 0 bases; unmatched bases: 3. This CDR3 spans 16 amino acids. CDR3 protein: CASSLLGQGMNTEAFF. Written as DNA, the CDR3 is TGTGCCAGCAGCTTGTTGGGACAGGGGATGAACACTGAAGCTTTCTTT.

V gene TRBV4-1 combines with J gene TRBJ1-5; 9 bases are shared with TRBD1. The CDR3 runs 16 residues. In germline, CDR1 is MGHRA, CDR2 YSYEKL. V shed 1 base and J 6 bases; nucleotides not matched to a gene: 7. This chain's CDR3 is CASSQVYDRGSQPQHF. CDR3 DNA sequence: TGCGCCAGCAGCCAAGTCTACGACAGGGGGAGTCAGCCCCAGCATTTT.

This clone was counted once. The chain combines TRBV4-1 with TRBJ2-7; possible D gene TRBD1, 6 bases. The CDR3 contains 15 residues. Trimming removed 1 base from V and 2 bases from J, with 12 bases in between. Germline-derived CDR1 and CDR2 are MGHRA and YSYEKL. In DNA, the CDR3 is TGCGCCAGCAGCCAAGCCGGGACAAATACCTACGAGCAGTACTTC. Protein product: CASSQAGTNTYEQYF.

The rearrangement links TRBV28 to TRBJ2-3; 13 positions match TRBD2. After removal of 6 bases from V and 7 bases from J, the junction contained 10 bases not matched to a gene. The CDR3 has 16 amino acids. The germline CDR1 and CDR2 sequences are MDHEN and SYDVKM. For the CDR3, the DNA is TGTGCCAGCAGCCGAACTAGCGGGGGGGCGGTCAATACGCAGTATTTT. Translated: CASSRTSGGAVNTQYF.

The CDR3 DNA reads as TGTGCCAGCAGTTTTGGCAGGGGGAGCAATCAGCCCCAGCATTTT. Translating it yields CASSFGRGSNQPQHF. The chain has TRBV27 and TRBJ1-5; 7 bases are a match to TRBD1. Losses at the gene ends were 3 bases for V and 1 base for J; bases not matched to a gene: 3. The CDR3 covers 15 residues. Germline V gene lookup returns CDR1 MNHEY and CDR2 SMNVEV (reference sequence).

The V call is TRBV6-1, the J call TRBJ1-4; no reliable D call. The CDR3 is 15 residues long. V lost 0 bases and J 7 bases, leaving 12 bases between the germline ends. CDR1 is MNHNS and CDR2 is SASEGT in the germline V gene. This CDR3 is CASSEAAGWGEKLFF. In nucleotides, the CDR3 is TGTGCCAGCAGTGAAGCTGCGGGTTGGGGTGAAAAACTGTTTTTT.

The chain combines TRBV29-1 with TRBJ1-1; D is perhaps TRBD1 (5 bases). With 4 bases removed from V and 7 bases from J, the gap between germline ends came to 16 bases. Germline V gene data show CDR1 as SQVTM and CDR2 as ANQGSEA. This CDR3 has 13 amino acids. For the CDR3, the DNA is TGCAGCGTTGTGGTGGGGGGGTCTAGTGAAGCTTTCTTT. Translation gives CSVVVGGSSEAFF.